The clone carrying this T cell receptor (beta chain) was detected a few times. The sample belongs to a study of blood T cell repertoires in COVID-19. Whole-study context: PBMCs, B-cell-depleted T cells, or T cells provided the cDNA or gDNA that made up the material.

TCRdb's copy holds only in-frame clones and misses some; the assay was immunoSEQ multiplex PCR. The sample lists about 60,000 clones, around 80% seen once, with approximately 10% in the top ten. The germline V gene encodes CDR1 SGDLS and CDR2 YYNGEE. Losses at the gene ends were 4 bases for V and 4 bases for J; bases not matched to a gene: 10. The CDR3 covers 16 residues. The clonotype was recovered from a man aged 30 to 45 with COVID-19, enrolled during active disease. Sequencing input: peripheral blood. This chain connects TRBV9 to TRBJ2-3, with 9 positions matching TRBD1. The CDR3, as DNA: TGTGCCAGCAGCCCGCGATGGGGACAGGGCGCAGATACGCAGTATTTT. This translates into CASSPRWGQGADTQYF.